This T cell receptor beta chain comes out of a study of blood T cells in healthy people across ages (dated by TCRdb to between 2014 and 2017). Describing the broader study: In model experiments, roughly one uniquely barcoded TCR beta cDNA molecule per two T cells was captured by template switching. The donors were divided into four age groups: young (average around 16 years), middle-aged (approximately 41), aged (about 60) and long-lived (about 90). The study analyzed two additional independent replicas of 1 million unique cDNA reads from the same blood draw for two donors, one aged 18 to 30 and one aged 80 or older. To track age-related changes in TCR beta repertoire diversity, the study relied on deep sequencing normalized with unique cDNA molecular identifiers. To avoid experimental bias, donors of different ages were distributed randomly across sequencing lanes.

The library was built by means of 5' RACE. The listed sequencing device is Illumina HiSeq 2500. A second 7 to 11 cycle PCR used a sample-barcoded 5' primer and a J-beta primer mix. A template-switch 5' adaptor carrying 12 random nucleotides introduced a unique molecular identifier onto each TCR beta cDNA molecule. Each sample yielded at least 2.5 million CDR3-containing paired-end reads. First-strand cDNA synthesis was performed from all RNA using the Mint cDNA synthesis kit, with priming by a TRBC-specific oligonucleotide. Following uracil-DNA glycosylase treatment, a first 18-cycle PCR with universal primers M1SS and BC2_uni_R was performed on all cDNA. The published analysis was carried out like this. For normalization, 1 million high-quality reads were randomly selected from each sample, with every read carrying a distinct molecular identifier. Instead of being binned into consensus sequences, reads with shared molecular identifiers were discarded. MiTCR, with a Q25 quality threshold and the strictest error-elimination algorithm, was used for CDR3 identification, clonotype clustering and error correction. A nonparametric unseen species model with Euler transformation was used to estimate a lower bound on total TCR beta diversity. The public sequencing data were trimmed at Q25 with fastp and processed into clonotypes with MiXCR by TCRdb, which kept only in-frame beta chains. Each entry is one CDR3 protein sequence, shown with its most common DNA and genes. The V and J calls were not made by the authors but by TCRdb's processing. In this sample the table shows more than 1 million distinct CDR3 sequences, 40% to 50% of which occur a single time. Approximately 17% of the sample rests with the top ten.

CDR1 and CDR2, per the germline V gene, are MNHNS and SASEGT. The CDR3 goes from the cysteine to the phenylalanine over 12 residues. Only the CDR3 DNA stays, 36 bases, in frame from base 1. Trimming takes 9 bases from V and 4 bases from J, and the germline ends sit 13 bases apart. Systemically healthy Caucasian individuals from Russia, some 38 in total and aged roughly 6 to 100 years, were included as donors. Each donor gave ten milliliters of peripheral blood, drawn into EDTA-treated Vacutainer tubes. Ficoll-Paque density-gradient centrifugation was used to isolate PBMCs, with at least 6.5 million per sample. Total RNA was extracted from PBMCs with Trizol reagent, with at least 6 micrograms obtained per sample. Naive CD45RAhigh/CD27high T cell percentages were measured by flow cytometry on a PBMC aliquot from every donor. Remarks on this clonotype: The antigen it binds to is not known. The record has no base qualities; no much larger clone is one base away.

What the authors observed across the whole study: Bulk unsorted PBMC profiling prevented conclusive comparison of naive and antigen-experienced compartments. Observed TCR beta diversity per million T cells fell roughly linearly with age, and a significant reduction was already apparent by age roughly 40. The percentage of naive T cells measured by flow cytometry correlated strongly with observed TCR beta diversity. The long-lived group showed more naive CD4+ T cells, fewer expanded clones and increased TCR diversity than the aged group, suggesting age selection. Because donor CMV infection status was unknown, age-related changes in expanded clonotypes were potentially confounded. Estimates of total diversity from one million sequenced T cells were regarded as lower bounds and underestimates.

The receptor was isolated from a woman aged 55 to 70 in good health. Sequenced input: blood. This chain is built from TRBV6-1 and TRBJ2-7; the D gene remains uncertain. The CDR3 here reads CASHPGRYEQYF. DNA sequence: TGTGCCAGTCATCCGGGTCGGTACGAGCAGTACTTC.